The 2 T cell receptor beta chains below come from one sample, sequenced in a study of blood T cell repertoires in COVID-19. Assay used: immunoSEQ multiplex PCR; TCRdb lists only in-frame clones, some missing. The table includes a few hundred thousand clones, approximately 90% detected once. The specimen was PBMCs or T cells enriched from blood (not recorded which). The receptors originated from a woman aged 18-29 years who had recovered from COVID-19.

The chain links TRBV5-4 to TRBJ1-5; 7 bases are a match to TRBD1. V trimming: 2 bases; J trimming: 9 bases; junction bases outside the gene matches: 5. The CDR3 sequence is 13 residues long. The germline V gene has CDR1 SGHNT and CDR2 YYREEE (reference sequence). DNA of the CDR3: TGTGCCAGCAGCTTAGACAGGGATGGGCCCCAGCATTTT. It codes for CASSLDRDGPQHF.

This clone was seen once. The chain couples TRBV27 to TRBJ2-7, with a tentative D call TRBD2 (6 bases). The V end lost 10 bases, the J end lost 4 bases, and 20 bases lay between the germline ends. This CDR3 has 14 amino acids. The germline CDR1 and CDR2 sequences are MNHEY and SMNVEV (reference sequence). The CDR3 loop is CATAAGHGGYEQYF. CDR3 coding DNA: TGTGCCACCGCGGCGGGGCACGGAGGGTACGAGCAGTACTTC.